This T cell receptor beta chain was recorded in a study of response to subunit inactivated influenza vaccine. Study-wide points: The authors proposed limited new T cell recruitment per seasonal influenza vaccination.

With regard to this clonotype: The antigen remains unidentified.

The length of the CDR3 is 17 residues. V shed 6 bases, J shed 7 bases, and the junction held 16 bases outside the gene matches. In germline, CDR1 is MNHEY, CDR2 SVGEGT. Using its own MiXCR run on the RT-PCR reads, TCRdb lists one record per CDR3 protein. The repertoire holds about 160,000 distinct CDR3 sequences, with about a tenth as singletons. The rearrangement links TRBV6-2 or TRBV6-3 to TRBJ2-7; 12 bases fit TRBD2. Sequences were derived from non-naive T cells sorted from PBMCs, sampled roughly 47 days after vaccination. This TCR was sampled from a man aged 50-60 years who received an inactivated influenza vaccine. CDR3 protein: CASRGTSGRPLEDEQYF. CDR3 nucleotides: TGTGCCAGCAGAGGAACTAGCGGGAGGCCCCTCGAGGATGAGCAGTACTTC.